The rows below give T cell receptor beta chains drawn from one sample of a study of cytomegalovirus exposure and HLA in healthy donors. Repertoires were generated with immunoSEQ multiplex PCR, while TCRdb's copy carries only in-frame clones and drops some. Among 100,000 to 120,000 clones, 82% were seen once, and the ten largest hold roughly 2.6%. The sequencing input was PBMCs. Source of these receptors: a woman under 30 in good health and CMV-seronegative. Both conserved end residues are part of each CDR3. Fields, in order: clone size, V gene, D gene, J gene, CDR3 protein, CDR3 DNA. A D gene is named only where the DNA matches it firmly. Size values are once, few and many counts, or a class for expanded clones, and some rows have none.

>-|TRBV7-2|-|TRBJ1-2
CASSYQGASYTF
TGTGCCAGCAGCTATCAGGGCGCTAGCTACACCTTC
>few|TRBV6-1|-|TRBJ1-2
CASSLGLDYGYTF
TGTGCCAGCAGTCTCGGGTTGGACTATGGCTACACCTTC
>-|TRBV5-6|-|TRBJ1-1
CASSLWGGANTEAFF
TGTGCCAGCAGCTTGTGGGGGGGGGCGAACACTGAAGCTTTCTTT
>few|TRBV19|TRBD1|TRBJ1-5
CASAAGTGGIIHQPQHF
TGTGCCAGTGCCGCCGGGACAGGGGGAATTATCCATCAGCCCCAGCATTTT
>-|TRBV19|TRBD1|TRBJ2-6
CASSYGQGVSGANVLTF
TGTGCCAGTAGTTATGGACAGGGGGTGTCTGGGGCCAACGTCCTGACTTTC
>-|TRBV28|TRBD1|TRBJ2-2
CASTQGGQGGTGELFF
TGTGCCAGCACCCAGGGGGGACAGGGGGGGACCGGGGAGCTGTTTTTT
>-|TRBV5-1|TRBD2|TRBJ2-3
CASSLDFSGGPDTQYF
TGCGCCAGCAGCTTGGATTTTAGCGGGGGCCCAGATACGCAGTATTTT
>few|TRBV10-1|TRBD1|TRBJ1-1
CASSESGTGVLNTEAFF
TGCGCCAGCAGTGAGTCCGGGACAGGGGTTTTGAACACTGAAGCTTTCTTT
>-|TRBV5-4|-|TRBJ1-1
CASSFGGPAEAFF
TGTGCCAGCAGCTTCGGGGGTCCCGCTGAAGCTTTCTTT
>-|TRBV6-5|-|TRBJ1-1
CASTVDSGVTEAFF
TGTGCCAGCACCGTAGATTCGGGGGTCACTGAAGCTTTCTTT
>once|TRBV30|-|TRBJ1-4
CAWSGGGFNEKLFF
TGTGCCTGGAGTGGAGGAGGATTTAATGAAAAACTGTTTTTT
>-|TRBV28|-|TRBJ1-5
CASSLKGTRTRQPQHF
TGTGCCAGCAGCCTCAAAGGGACACGAACTCGACAGCCCCAGCATTTT
>-|TRBV5-1|TRBD2|TRBJ2-2
CASSSASGRTTGELFF
TGCGCCAGCAGCTCGGCTAGCGGGAGGACCACCGGGGAGCTGTTTTTT
>-|TRBV19|-|TRBJ1-3
CASSTDIRNTIYF
TGTGCCAGTAGTACTGACATCCGAAACACCATATATTTT
>-|TRBV19|TRBD1|TRBJ1-4
CASSRDRGANEKLFF
TGTGCCAGTAGTCGCGACAGGGGAGCTAATGAAAAACTGTTTTTT
>-|TRBV19|TRBD1|TRBJ1-1
CASSRDRDPNTEAFF
TGTGCCAGTAGCCGGGACAGGGACCCGAACACTGAAGCTTTCTTT
>-|TRBV15|TRBD1|TRBJ1-1
CATSPRDSRVKTEAFF
TGTGCCACCAGCCCCCGGGACAGCCGAGTGAAGACTGAAGCTTTCTTT
>-|TRBV18|TRBD1|TRBJ1-6
CASSGTGGRSPLHF
TGTGCCAGCTCGGGGACAGGGGGCCGTTCACCCCTCCACTTT
>-|TRBV13|-|TRBJ1-2
CASSLRRGDGYTF
TGTGCCAGCAGCTTACGGAGGGGAGATGGCTACACCTTC
>-|TRBV5-1|TRBD1|TRBJ2-5
CASSLTGDVRETQYF
TGCGCCAGCAGCTTGACAGGGGATGTCAGAGAGACCCAGTACTTC
>-|TRBV29-1|TRBD1|TRBJ2-1
CSVKKGTDYNEQFF
TGCAGCGTTAAAAAAGGGACAGATTACAATGAGCAGTTCTTC
>-|TRBV5-1|-|TRBJ2-2
CASSFGNRASGELFF
TGCGCCAGCAGCTTCGGGAACAGGGCGAGCGGGGAGCTGTTTTTT
>few|TRBV4-1|TRBD1|TRBJ2-1
CASSQGTGSYNEQFF
TGTGCCAGCAGCCAAGGGACAGGGTCCTACAATGAGCAGTTCTTC
>-|TRBV9|-|TRBJ1-1
CASSANLGAGQALNTEAFF
TGTGCCAGCAGCGCCAACCTGGGCGCTGGGCAGGCCCTGAACACTGAAGCTTTCTTT
>once|TRBV7-2|TRBD2|TRBJ2-1
CASSFLAGAYNEQFF
TGTGCCAGCAGCTTCCTAGCGGGAGCCTACAATGAGCAGTTCTTC
>-|TRBV4-2|-|TRBJ1-1
CASSQALSEAFF
TGTGCCAGCAGCCAAGCTCTCTCGGAAGCTTTCTTT
>-|TRBV5-1|-|TRBJ2-7
CASTTWGLGGYEQYF
TGCGCCAGCACCACTTGGGGTTTGGGGGGCTACGAGCAGTACTTC
>-|TRBV25-1|-|TRBJ2-2
CASRGSGQRNTGELFF
TGTGCCAGCAGAGGGTCCGGACAGAGAAACACCGGGGAGCTGTTTTTT
>-|TRBV5-1|-|TRBJ1-5
CASSLEGGAGRPQHF
TGCGCCAGCAGCTTGGAGGGGGGGGCGGGTAGGCCCCAGCATTTT
>-|TRBV19|-|TRBJ1-1
CASSMDGVGNTEAFF
TGTGCCAGTAGTATGGATGGAGTTGGGAACACTGAAGCTTTCTTT
>-|TRBV7-9|TRBD1|TRBJ1-3
CASSFGQVQTGNTIYF
TGTGCCAGCAGCTTCGGACAGGTACAGACTGGAAACACCATATATTTT
>-|TRBV4-3|TRBD2|TRBJ2-5
CASSQELAGRETQYF
TGCGCCAGCAGCCAAGAACTAGCGGGGAGGGAGACCCAGTACTTC
>-|TRBV6-1|-|TRBJ1-2
CASSESGNYGYTF
TGTGCCAGCAGTGAGTCAGGGAACTATGGCTACACCTTC
>-|TRBV10-2|-|TRBJ2-3
CASRPGGGRDTQYF
TGCGCCAGCCGCCCGGGCGGGGGCCGGGATACGCAGTATTTT
>-|TRBV5-1|-|TRBJ2-7
CASSLNSGSSYEQYF
TGCGCCAGCAGCTTGAATTCCGGGAGCTCCTACGAGCAGTACTTC
>-|TRBV5-1|-|TRBJ1-1
CASSPATGFTEAFF
TGCGCCAGCAGCCCGGCAACAGGGTTTACTGAAGCTTTCTTT
>once|TRBV10-3|TRBD1|TRBJ2-7
CAISLTGAYEQYF
TGTGCCATCAGCTTGACAGGGGCCTACGAGCAGTACTTC